This T cell receptor (beta chain) was identified in a study of blood T cell repertoires in COVID-19. Looking at the study overall: COVID-19 samples collected from the United States, Italy and Spain covered acute and convalescent phases. PBMCs, B-cell-depleted T cells, or T cells provided the cDNA or gDNA that made up the material.

The junction had 8 bases not matched to a gene; V was cut back by 0 bases and J by 9 bases. Germline assignment: CDR1 LGHNA and CDR2 YNFKEQ. The CDR3 has 16 amino acids. Method: immunoSEQ multiplex PCR; TCRdb's copy keeps in-frame clones and lacks some. Of around 160,000 clones in the sample, over 75% are singletons; the top ten hold around 8%. The rearrangement links TRBV4-2 to TRBJ2-3, with 11 bases lining up with TRBD2. The sample was peripheral blood. The TCR was taken from a woman aged 55 to 70 with COVID-19, enrolled during active disease. The DNA of the CDR3 is TGTGCCAGCAGCCAAGATGAGGTCTCTAGCGGGGGGACGCAGTATTTT. Amino acids: CASSQDEVSSGGTQYF.